The clone carrying this T cell receptor beta chain appeared a few times. Its cognate antigen is unknown. This specimen comes from a study of Graves' ophthalmopathy and Graves' hyperthyroidism. About the research overall: Peripheral blood sampling occurred at initial diagnosis, before any treatment. Study-wide results and limits: Ophthalmopathy and stable hyperthyroidism were discriminated by a 13-signature model, with about 90% sensitivity and approximately 81% specificity.

RNA served as the template for amplifying TCR beta CDR3 regions. First-round RT-PCR used HTBI primers; second-round multiplex PCR followed. TCRdb reanalysed the multiplex PCR reads using MiXCR and keeps one entry per CDR3 protein. The table includes 200,000 to 300,000 distinct CDR3 sequences, about 46% detected once. As the starting material, more than 8 ml of fresh peripheral blood yielded the PBMCs. The germline CDR1 and CDR2 sequences are KGHSH and LQKENI. Trimming pared 11 bases from V and 0 bases from J, leaving 17 bases between. There are 16 residues in the CDR3. This receptor was taken from an adult man with Graves' ophthalmopathy. This rearrangement joins TRBV18 to TRBJ2-6, with D hard to call. Specimen: peripheral blood. This chain's CDR3 is CASVVSRASGANVLTF. Written as DNA, the CDR3 is TGTGCCTCGGTGGTTTCCCGTGCCTCTGGGGCCAACGTCCTGACTTTC.